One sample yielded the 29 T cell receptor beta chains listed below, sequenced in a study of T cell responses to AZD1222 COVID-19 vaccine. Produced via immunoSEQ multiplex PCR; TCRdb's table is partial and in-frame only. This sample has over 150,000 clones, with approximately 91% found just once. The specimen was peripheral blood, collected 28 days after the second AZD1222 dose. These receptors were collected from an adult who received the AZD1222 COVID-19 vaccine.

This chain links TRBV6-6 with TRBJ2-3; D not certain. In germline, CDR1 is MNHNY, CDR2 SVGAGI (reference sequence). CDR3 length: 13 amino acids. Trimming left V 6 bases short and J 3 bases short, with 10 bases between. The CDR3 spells CASSFLGTDTQYF. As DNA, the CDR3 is TGTGCCAGCAGCTTCCTAGGGACAGATACGCAGTATTTT.

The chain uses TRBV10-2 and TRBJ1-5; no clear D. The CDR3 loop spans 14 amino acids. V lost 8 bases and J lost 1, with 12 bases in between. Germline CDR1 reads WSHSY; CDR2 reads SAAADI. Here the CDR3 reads CASRTQGSNQPQHF. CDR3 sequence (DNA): TGCGCCAGCCGTACCCAAGGGAGCAATCAGCCCCAGCATTTT.

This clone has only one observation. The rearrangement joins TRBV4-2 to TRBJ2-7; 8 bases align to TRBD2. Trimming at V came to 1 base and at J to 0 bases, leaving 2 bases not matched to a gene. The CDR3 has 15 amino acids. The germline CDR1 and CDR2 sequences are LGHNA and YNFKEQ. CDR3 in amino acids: CASSQVLAVSYEQYF. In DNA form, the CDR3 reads TGTGCCAGCAGCCAAGTACTAGCGGTCTCCTACGAGCAGTACTTC.

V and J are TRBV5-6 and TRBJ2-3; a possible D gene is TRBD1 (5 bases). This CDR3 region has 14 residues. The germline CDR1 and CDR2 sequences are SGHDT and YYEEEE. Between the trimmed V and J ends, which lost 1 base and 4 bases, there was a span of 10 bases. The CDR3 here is CASSLRGSPDTQYF. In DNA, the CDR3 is TGTGCCAGCAGCTTGAGGGGTTCACCAGATACGCAGTATTTT. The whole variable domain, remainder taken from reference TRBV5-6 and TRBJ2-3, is DAGVTQSPTHLIKTRGQQVTLRCSPKSGHDTVSWYQQALGQGPQFIFQYYEEEERQRGNFPDRFSGHQFPNYSSELNVNALLLGDSALYLCASSLRGSPDTQYFGPGTRLTVL.

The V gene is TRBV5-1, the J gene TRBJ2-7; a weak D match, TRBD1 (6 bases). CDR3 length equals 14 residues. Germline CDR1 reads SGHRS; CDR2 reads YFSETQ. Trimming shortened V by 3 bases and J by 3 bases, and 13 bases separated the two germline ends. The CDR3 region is CASSSSGQSYEQYF. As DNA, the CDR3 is TGCGCCAGCAGCTCGTCGGGACAAAGCTACGAGCAGTACTTC.

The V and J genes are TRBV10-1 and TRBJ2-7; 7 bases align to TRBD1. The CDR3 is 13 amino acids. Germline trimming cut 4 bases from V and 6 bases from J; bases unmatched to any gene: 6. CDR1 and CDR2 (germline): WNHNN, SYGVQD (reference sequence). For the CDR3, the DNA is TGCGCCAGCAGTGGACAGGGTTGGGGCGAGCAGTACTTC. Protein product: CASSGQGWGEQYF.

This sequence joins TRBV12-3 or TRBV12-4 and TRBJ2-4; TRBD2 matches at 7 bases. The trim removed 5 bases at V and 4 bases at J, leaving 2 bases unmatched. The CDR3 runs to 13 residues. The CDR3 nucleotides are TGTGCCAGCAGTACGGGACTAAAAAACATTCAGTACTTC. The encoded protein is CASSTGLKNIQYF.

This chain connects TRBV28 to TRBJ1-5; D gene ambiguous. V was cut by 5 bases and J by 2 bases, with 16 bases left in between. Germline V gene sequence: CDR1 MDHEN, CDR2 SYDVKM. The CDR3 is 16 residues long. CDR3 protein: CASSPSLGRGNQPQHF. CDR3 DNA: TGTGCCAGCAGTCCTTCCCTTGGGAGAGGCAATCAGCCCCAGCATTTT. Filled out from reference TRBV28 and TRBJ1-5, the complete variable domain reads DVKVTQSSRYLVKRTGEKVFLECVQDMDHENMFWYRQDPGLGLRLIYFSYDVKMKEKGDIPEGYSVSREKKERFSLILESASTNQTSMYLCASSPSLGRGNQPQHFGDGTRLSIL.

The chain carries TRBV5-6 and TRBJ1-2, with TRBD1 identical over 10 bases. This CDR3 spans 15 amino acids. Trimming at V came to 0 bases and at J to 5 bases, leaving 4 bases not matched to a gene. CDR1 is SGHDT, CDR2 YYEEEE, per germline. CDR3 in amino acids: CASSLVPGQGYGYTF. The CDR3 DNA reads TGTGCCAGCAGCTTGGTCCCGGGACAGGGGTATGGCTACACCTTC.

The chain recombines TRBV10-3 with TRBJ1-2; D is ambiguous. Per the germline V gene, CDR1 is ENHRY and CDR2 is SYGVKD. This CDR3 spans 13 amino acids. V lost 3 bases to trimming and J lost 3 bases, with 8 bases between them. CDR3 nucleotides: TGTGCCATCAGTGACTCCACTTACTATGGCTACACCTTC. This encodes CAISDSTYYGYTF.

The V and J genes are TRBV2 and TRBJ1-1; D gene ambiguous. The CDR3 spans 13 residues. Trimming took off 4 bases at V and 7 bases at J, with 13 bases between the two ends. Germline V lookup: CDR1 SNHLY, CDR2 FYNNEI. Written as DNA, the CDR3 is TGTGCCAGCAGTGTAAACGGGCCGGGTGAAGCTTTCTTT. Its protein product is CASSVNGPGEAFF.

CDR3 amino acids: CATSRELKGWGRGHEQFF. In nucleotides, the CDR3 is TGTGCCACCAGCAGAGAACTGAAAGGTTGGGGTCGTGGGCATGAGCAGTTCTTC. This sequence joins TRBV15 and TRBJ2-1; D is unresolved. V lost 0 bases and J lost 8, with 23 bases in between. The CDR3 has 18 residues. The germline gives CDR1 LNHNV, CDR2 YYDKDF (reference sequence).

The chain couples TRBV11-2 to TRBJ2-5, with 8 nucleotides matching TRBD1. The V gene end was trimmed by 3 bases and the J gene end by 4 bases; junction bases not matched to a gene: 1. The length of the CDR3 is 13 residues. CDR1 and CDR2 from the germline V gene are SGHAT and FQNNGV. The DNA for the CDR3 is TGTGCCAGCAGCTTGGACAGGGTAGAGACCCAGTACTTC. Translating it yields CASSLDRVETQYF. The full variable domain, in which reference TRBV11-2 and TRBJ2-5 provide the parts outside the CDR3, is EAGVAQSPRYKIIEKRQSVAFWCNPISGHATLYWYQQILGQGPKLLIQFQNNGVVDDSQLPKDRFSAERLKGVDSTLKIQPAKLEDSAVYLCASSLDRVETQYFGPGTRLLVL.

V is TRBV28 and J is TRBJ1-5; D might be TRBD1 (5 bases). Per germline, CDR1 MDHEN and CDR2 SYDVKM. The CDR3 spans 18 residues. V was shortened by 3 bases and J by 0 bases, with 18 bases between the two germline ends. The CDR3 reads CASSFPVAGSYSNQPQHF. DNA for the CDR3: TGTGCCAGCAGTTTCCCCGTCGCAGGGTCTTATAGCAATCAGCCCCAGCATTTT.

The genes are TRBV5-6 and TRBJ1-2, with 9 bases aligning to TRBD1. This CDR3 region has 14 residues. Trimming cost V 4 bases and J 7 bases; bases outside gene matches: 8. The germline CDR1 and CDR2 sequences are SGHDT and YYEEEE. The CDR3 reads CASSIRDRVRGYTF. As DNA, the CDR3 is TGTGCCAGCAGCATCCGGGACAGGGTCCGTGGCTACACCTTC.

The CDR3 DNA follows: TGTGCTAGTGGTTTGTCCGAGAATGAGCAGTTCTTC. Protein sequence: CASGLSENEQFF. The chain couples TRBV12-5 to TRBJ2-1; no clear D gene. Germline-derived CDR1 and CDR2 are LGHNT and FRNRAP. Trimming took 2 bases from V and 7 from J, leaving 6 bases between them. The CDR3 sequence is 12 residues long. The full variable domain, its missing parts supplied by reference TRBV12-5 and TRBJ2-1, is DARVTQTPRHKVTEMGQEVTMRCQPILGHNTVFWYRQTMMQGLELLAYFRNRAPLDDSGMPKDRFSAEMPDATLATLKIQPSEPRDSAVYFCASGLSENEQFFGPGTRLTVL.

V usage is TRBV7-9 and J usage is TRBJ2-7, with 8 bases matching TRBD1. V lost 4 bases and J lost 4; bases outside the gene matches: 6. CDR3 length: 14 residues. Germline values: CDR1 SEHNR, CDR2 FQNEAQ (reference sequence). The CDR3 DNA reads TGTGCCAGCAGCTACGGGACAGGCGGGTACGAGCAGTACTTC. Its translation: CASSYGTGGYEQYF.

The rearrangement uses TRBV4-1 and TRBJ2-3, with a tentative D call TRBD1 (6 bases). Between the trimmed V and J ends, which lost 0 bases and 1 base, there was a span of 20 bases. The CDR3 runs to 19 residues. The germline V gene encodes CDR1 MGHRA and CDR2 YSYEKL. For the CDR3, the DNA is TGCGCCAGCAGCCAAGATGTCCCAAGGGCAGGGGATGGCACAGATACGCAGTATTTT. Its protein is CASSQDVPRAGDGTDTQYF.

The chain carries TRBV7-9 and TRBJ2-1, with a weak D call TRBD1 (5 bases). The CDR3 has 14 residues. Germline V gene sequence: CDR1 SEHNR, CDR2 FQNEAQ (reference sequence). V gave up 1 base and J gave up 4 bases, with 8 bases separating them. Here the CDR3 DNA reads TGTGCCAGCAGCTTAGGAGACAGATACAATGAGCAGTTCTTC. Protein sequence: CASSLGDRYNEQFF.

CDR3 sequence (DNA): TGTGCCAGTAGTATAGGTAACACCGCCGGTGGCTACACCTTC. Translated, it gives CASSIGNTAGGYTF. V is TRBV19 and J is TRBJ1-2; D is unclear. This CDR3 is built from 14 residues. Trimming pared 1 base from V and 7 bases from J, leaving 13 bases between. Germline V CDR1 and CDR2: LNHDA, SQIVND (reference sequence). Complete variable domain (other parts from reference TRBV19 and TRBJ1-2): DGGITQSPKYLFRKEGQNVTLSCEQNLNHDAMYWYRQDPGQGLRLIYYSQIVNDFQKGDIAEGYSVSREKKESFPLTVTSAQKNPTAFYLCASSIGNTAGGYTFGSGTRLTVV.

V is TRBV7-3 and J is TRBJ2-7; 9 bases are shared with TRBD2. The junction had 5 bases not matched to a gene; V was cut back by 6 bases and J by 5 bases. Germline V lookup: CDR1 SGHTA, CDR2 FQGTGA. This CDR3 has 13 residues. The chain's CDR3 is CASSFIAGDEQYF. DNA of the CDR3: TGTGCCAGCAGTTTTATAGCGGGAGACGAGCAGTACTTC.

CDR3 nucleotides: TGTGCCAGCAGCCCGGGACAGGAACACACCTTC. Translating it yields CASSPGQEHTF. The chain is built from TRBV7-9 and TRBJ1-2; 8 bases are a match to TRBD1. Germline CDR1 is SEHNR and CDR2 is FQNEAQ (reference sequence). The V gene end was trimmed by 5 bases and the J gene end by 12 bases; junction bases not matched to a gene: 5. The CDR3 runs to 11 residues. The full variable domain, completed using reference TRBV7-9 and TRBJ1-2, is DTGVSQNPRHKITKRGQNVTFRCDPISEHNRLYWYRQTLGQGPEFLTYFQNEAQLEKSRLLSDRFSAERPKGSFSTLEIQRTEQGDSAMYLCASSPGQEHTFGSGTRLTVV.

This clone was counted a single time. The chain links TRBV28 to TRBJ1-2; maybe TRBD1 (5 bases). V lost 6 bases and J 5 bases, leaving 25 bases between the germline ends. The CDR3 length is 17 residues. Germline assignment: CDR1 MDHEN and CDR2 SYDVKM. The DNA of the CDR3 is TGTGCCAGCAGCCCCAAGCTATTAGACAGATTTAGGTATGGCTACACCTTC. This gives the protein CASSPKLLDRFRYGYTF.

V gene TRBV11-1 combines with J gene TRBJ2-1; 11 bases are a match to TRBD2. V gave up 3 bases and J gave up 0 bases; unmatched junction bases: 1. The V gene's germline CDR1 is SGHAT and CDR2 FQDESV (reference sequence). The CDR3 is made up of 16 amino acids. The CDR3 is CASSFTSGSSYNEQFF. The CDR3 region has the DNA TGTGCCAGCAGCTTTACTAGCGGGAGCTCCTACAATGAGCAGTTCTTC.

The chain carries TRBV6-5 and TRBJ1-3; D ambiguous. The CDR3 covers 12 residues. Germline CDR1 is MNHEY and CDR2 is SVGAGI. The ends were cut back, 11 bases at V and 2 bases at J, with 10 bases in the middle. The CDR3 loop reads CASGFPGNTIYF. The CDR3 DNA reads TGTGCCTCCGGCTTTCCTGGAAACACCATATATTTT.

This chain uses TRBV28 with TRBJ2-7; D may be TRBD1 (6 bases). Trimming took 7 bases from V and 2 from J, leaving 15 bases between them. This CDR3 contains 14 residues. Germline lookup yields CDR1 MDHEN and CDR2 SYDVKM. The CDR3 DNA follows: TGTGCCAGCATCAATACAGGGAAGACCTACGAGCAGTACTTC. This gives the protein CASINTGKTYEQYF.

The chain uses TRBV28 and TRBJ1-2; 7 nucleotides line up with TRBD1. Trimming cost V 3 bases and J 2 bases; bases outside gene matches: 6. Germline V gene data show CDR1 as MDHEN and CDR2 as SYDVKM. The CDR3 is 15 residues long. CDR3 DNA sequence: TGTGCCAGCAGTTTCCAACCGACAGGGAACTATGGCTACACCTTC. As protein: CASSFQPTGNYGYTF.

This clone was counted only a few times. For the CDR3, the DNA is TGTGCCAGCAGTCCCGGACCGTATGGCTACACCTTC. Residues: CASSPGPYGYTF. The chain uses TRBV6-2 or TRBV6-3 and TRBJ1-2; D is undetermined. CDR3 length: 12 amino acids. Germline V gives CDR1 MNHEY, CDR2 SVGEGT. The V end was cut by 5 bases, the J end by 5 bases, with 9 bases between.

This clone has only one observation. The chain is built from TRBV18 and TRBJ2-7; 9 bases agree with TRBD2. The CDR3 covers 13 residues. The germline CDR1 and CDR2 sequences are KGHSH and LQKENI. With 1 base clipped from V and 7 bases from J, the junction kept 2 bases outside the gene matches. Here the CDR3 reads CASSPRLAGEQYF. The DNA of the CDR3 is TGTGCCAGCTCACCACGTCTAGCGGGGGAGCAGTACTTC. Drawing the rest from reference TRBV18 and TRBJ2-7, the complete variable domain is NAGVMQNPRHLVRRRGQEARLRCSPMKGHSHVYWYRQLPEEGLKFMVYLQKENIIDESGMPKERFSAEFPKEGPSILRIQQVVRGDSAAYFCASSPRLAGEQYFGPGTRLTVT.